The 21 T cell receptor beta chains listed next were all sequenced from one sample in a study of T-cell reconstitution after alpha-beta-depleted transplantation in children. Researchers prepared the TCRbeta library using unique molecular identifiers, the study reports. From the PCR reads, TCRdb called clonotypes with MiXCR, one entry per CDR3 protein. The repertoire holds about 610,000 distinct CDR3 sequences, with approximately 10% as singletons. The sample here was PBMCs from the stem cell graft donor, taken from the stem cell graft. The receptor set was obtained from a human donor who donated a stem cell graft to a child with acute myeloid leukemia.

A few counts support this clonotype. This rearrangement joins TRBV6-1 to TRBJ2-5, with 8 bases lining up with TRBD1. Germline CDR1 and CDR2: MNHNS and SASEGT. J gave up 5 bases and V 7 bases, and 12 bases lay outside the gene matches. This CDR3 has 15 amino acids. The CDR3 coding sequence is TGTGCCAGCATGGATTGGACAGGGAGGTGGGAGACCCAGTACTTC. Translation: CASMDWTGRWETQYF.

This clonotype has a count of ten or more. The chain has TRBV20-1 and TRBJ2-1; TRBD2 agrees at 8 bases. The length of the CDR3 is 15 residues. CDR1 and CDR2 (germline): DFQATT, SNEGSKA (reference sequence). J lost 4 bases, V lost 6 bases, and 11 bases had no gene match. The CDR3 is CSATPPAGAYNEQFF. The DNA of the CDR3 is TGCAGTGCGACCCCTCCAGCGGGAGCATACAATGAGCAGTTCTTC.

This clonotype was observed at least ten times. The rearrangement uses TRBV7-9 and TRBJ1-2; D remains ambiguous. Between the trimmed V and J ends, which lost 5 bases and 4 bases, there was a span of 11 bases. The CDR3 has 13 residues. The germline V gene has CDR1 SEHNR and CDR2 FQNEAQ (reference sequence). The CDR3 coding sequence is TGTGCCAGCAGCATGCGGACTCTCTATGGCTACACCTTC. This gives the protein CASSMRTLYGYTF.

This clonotype was counted only a few times. V usage is TRBV9 and J usage is TRBJ1-2, with D possibly being TRBD1 (5 bases). Trimming removed 3 bases at V and 4 bases at J, with 13 bases between. Germline V CDR1 and CDR2: SGDLS, YYNGEE. There are 14 residues in the CDR3. The CDR3 nucleotides are TGTGCCAGCAGCGGAGGGGCTCTGAGCTATGGCTACACCTTC. It is translated as CASSGGALSYGYTF.

This clonotype was detected only a few times. This chain joins TRBV2 and TRBJ1-6; D ambiguous. CDR1 and CDR2 from the germline V gene are SNHLY and FYNNEI. V lost 3 bases and J 9 bases, leaving 12 bases between the germline ends. This CDR3 has 14 amino acids. The CDR3 DNA follows: TGTGCCAGCAGTGAGAGGTCTGGGTTTTCACCCCTCCACTTT. Its protein product is CASSERSGFSPLHF.

The chain has TRBV5-6 and TRBJ1-1; 10 bases agree with TRBD1. The CDR3 consists of 15 residues. Trimming removed 2 bases from V and 1 base from J; junction bases left unmatched: 2. Germline V gives CDR1 SGHDT, CDR2 YYEEEE. The CDR3 loop reads CASSFGTGANTEAFF. The CDR3 DNA reads TGTGCCAGCAGCTTTGGGACAGGGGCGAACACTGAAGCTTTCTTT.

This chain uses TRBV7-2 with TRBJ2-7; D remains unclear. Per the germline V gene, CDR1 is SGHTA and CDR2 is FQGNSA. The V end was cut by 2 bases, the J end by 2 bases, with 10 bases between. The CDR3 extends over 14 amino acids. As DNA, the CDR3 is TGTGCCAGCAGCTTAATTGGGCACCCCTACGAGCAGTACTTC. It translates to CASSLIGHPYEQYF.

This chain uses TRBV29-1 with TRBJ2-3, with D uncertain. V lost 4 bases and J 8 bases, leaving 7 bases between the germline ends. CDR1 SQVTM and CDR2 ANQGSEA come from the germline V gene. There are 10 residues in the CDR3. In DNA form, the CDR3 reads TGCAGCGTTGTATCCGTTACGCAGTATTTT. It yields the protein CSVVSVTQYF.

This chain uses TRBV12-3 or TRBV12-4 with TRBJ2-1, with TRBD2 identical over 10 bases. The CDR3 sequence is 15 residues long. V was pared by 6 bases and J by 4 bases, with 6 bases of the junction left unmatched. The CDR3 region has the DNA TGTGCCAGCAGACCACTAGCGGGGTCTTACAATGAGCAGTTCTTC. Translation gives CASRPLAGSYNEQFF.

This clonotype has more than one count but fewer than ten. The chain employs TRBV12-3 or TRBV12-4 and TRBJ1-2; no clear D gene. The CDR3 has 15 amino acids. V dropped 3 bases and J dropped 6 bases, with 17 bases sitting between them. The CDR3: CASSLRNRPGDGYTF. The CDR3 DNA follows: TGTGCCAGCAGTTTGAGGAACAGACCAGGCGATGGCTACACCTTC.

V gene TRBV7-2 combines with J gene TRBJ1-5; 10 nucleotides match TRBD1. J lost 6 bases, V lost 5 bases, and 1 base had no gene match. This CDR3 is built from 13 residues. Germline V gives CDR1 SGHTA, CDR2 FQGNSA. The CDR3 DNA reads TGTGCCAGCAGCCGGGACAGGGGTCAGCCCCAGCATTTT. It encodes CASSRDRGQPQHF. Complete variable domain (other parts from reference TRBV7-2 and TRBJ1-5): GAGVSQSPSNKVTEKGKDVELRCDPISGHTALYWYRQSLGQGLEFLIYFQGNSAPDKSGLPSDRFSAERTGGSVSTLTIQRTQQEDSAVYLCASSRDRGQPQHFGDGTRLSIL.

The chain employs TRBV29-1 and TRBJ2-1; no clear D. The CDR3 sequence is 11 residues long. V lost 8 bases and J 4 bases, leaving 9 bases between the germline ends. Germline V CDR1 and CDR2: SQVTM, ANQGSEA. The CDR3 coding sequence is TGCAGCCCGAGGTGGTACAATGAGCAGTTCTTC. Protein product: CSPRWYNEQFF.

The V and J genes are TRBV6-1 and TRBJ2-1; 9 bases align to TRBD1. The CDR3 consists of 16 residues. Germline-derived CDR1 and CDR2 are MNHNS and SASEGT. The trim removed 5 bases at V and 2 bases at J, leaving 7 bases unmatched. The CDR3 region is CASSKSGTGPYNEQFF. In DNA form, the CDR3 reads TGTGCCAGCAGTAAATCCGGGACAGGGCCCTACAATGAGCAGTTCTTC.

This clonotype was observed a handful of times. The chain is built from TRBV11-2 and TRBJ2-7, with TRBD2 matching over 12 bases. Germline-derived CDR1 and CDR2 are SGHAT and FQNNGV. CDR3 length equals 18 residues. Unmatched junction bases numbered 10, after V lost 4 bases and J lost 0 bases. Here the CDR3 DNA reads TGTGCCAGCAGCTACCGAGGGACTAGCGGGCGAAGCTCCTACGAGCAGTACTTC. Its protein is CASSYRGTSGRSSYEQYF.

This clonotype showed up many times. The J gene is TRBJ1-4, the V gene TRBV12-3 or TRBV12-4; the match to TRBD1 covers 11 bases. This CDR3 spans 14 amino acids. Unmatched junction bases numbered 4, after V lost 6 bases and J lost 7 bases. DNA for the CDR3: TGTGCCAGCAGCACCGGGACAGGGGGTGAAAAACTGTTTTTT. It yields the protein CASSTGTGGEKLFF.

The J gene is TRBJ2-5, the V gene TRBV7-2; D is perhaps TRBD2 (6 bases). The CDR3 loop spans 15 amino acids. Germline loops: CDR1 SGHTA, CDR2 FQGNSA. V lost 0 bases and J lost 7, with 15 bases in between. CDR3 in amino acids: CASSLALAAGGTQYF. DNA of the CDR3: TGTGCCAGCAGCTTAGCACTAGCTGCCGGAGGGACCCAGTACTTC.

This clonotype was seen more than once but under ten times. The chain links TRBV29-1 to TRBJ1-5; unclear D gene. Trimming removed 4 bases at V and 4 bases at J, with 17 bases between. The CDR3 is made up of 15 amino acids. CDR1 is SQVTM, CDR2 ANQGSEA, per germline. CDR3 DNA: TGCAGCGTTGTAATCCAGCTGGGGATAAATCAGCCCCAGCATTTT. Translated: CSVVIQLGINQPQHF.

The gene calls are TRBV25-1 and TRBJ1-2, with D maybe TRBD1 (5 bases). The germline CDR1 and CDR2 sequences are MGHDK and SYGVNS. The length of the CDR3 is 11 residues. The V end lost 4 bases, the J end lost 8 bases, and 8 bases lay between the germline ends. Here the CDR3 DNA reads TGTGCCAGCAGTGCGAGGGACGGCTACACCTTC. Its translation: CASSARDGYTF.

Many counts were recorded for this clonotype. J is TRBJ1-6 and V is TRBV5-4; 10 positions agree with TRBD1. V gave up 6 bases and J gave up 7 bases; unmatched junction bases: 7. Germline lookup yields CDR1 SGHNT and CDR2 YYREEE (reference sequence). This CDR3 spans 15 amino acids. DNA for the CDR3: TGTGCCAGCAAGATGACGGGACAGGGGAATTCACCCCTCCACTTT. Translating it yields CASKMTGQGNSPLHF.

This rearrangement joins TRBV6-2 or TRBV6-3 to TRBJ2-7; D gene unclear. V was clipped by 2 bases and J by 1 base, with 6 bases between them. The CDR3 runs 13 residues. The germline V gene encodes CDR1 MNHEY and CDR2 SVGEGT. The CDR3 here is CASSYRASYEQYF. CDR3 nucleotide sequence: TGTGCCAGCAGTTACAGGGCTTCCTACGAGCAGTACTTC.

This clonotype was detected only a few times. The rearrangement joins TRBV12-3 or TRBV12-4 to TRBJ2-5; 12 bases are shared with TRBD2. This CDR3 spans 15 amino acids. Germline trimming cut 6 bases from V and 5 bases from J; bases unmatched to any gene: 7. The CDR3: CASSLAGGSWETQYF. The CDR3 coding sequence is TGTGCCAGCAGCCTAGCGGGAGGGTCTTGGGAGACCCAGTACTTC.